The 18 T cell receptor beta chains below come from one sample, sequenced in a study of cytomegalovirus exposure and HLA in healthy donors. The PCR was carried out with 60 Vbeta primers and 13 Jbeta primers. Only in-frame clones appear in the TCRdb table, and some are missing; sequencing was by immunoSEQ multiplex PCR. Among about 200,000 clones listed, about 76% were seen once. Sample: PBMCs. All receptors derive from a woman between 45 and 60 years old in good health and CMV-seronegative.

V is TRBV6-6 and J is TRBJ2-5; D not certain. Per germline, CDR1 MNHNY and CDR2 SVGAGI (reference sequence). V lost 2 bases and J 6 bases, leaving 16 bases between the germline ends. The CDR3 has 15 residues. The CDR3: CASSYPLDLVKTQYF. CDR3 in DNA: TGTGCCAGCAGTTACCCCCTCGACCTAGTAAAGACCCAGTACTTC.

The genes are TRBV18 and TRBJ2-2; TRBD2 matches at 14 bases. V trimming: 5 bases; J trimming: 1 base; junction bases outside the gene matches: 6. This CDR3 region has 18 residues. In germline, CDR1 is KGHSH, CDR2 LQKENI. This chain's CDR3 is CASSSWTSGRRNTGELFF. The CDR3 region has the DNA TGTGCCAGCTCATCTTGGACTAGCGGGAGGAGGAACACCGGGGAGCTGTTTTTT.

CDR3 DNA sequence: TGTGCCAGCAGGAGTATGGTTAGCACCGGGGAGCTGTTTTTT. Protein sequence: CASRSMVSTGELFF. The chain links TRBV6-4 to TRBJ2-2; D not certain. V was pared by 6 bases and J by 4 bases, with 12 bases between. Germline V gene sequence: CDR1 MRHNA, CDR2 SNTAGT. This CDR3 has 14 residues.

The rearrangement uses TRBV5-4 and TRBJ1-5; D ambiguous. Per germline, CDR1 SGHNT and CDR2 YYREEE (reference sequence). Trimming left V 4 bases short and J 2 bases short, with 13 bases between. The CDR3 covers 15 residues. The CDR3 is CASSTSPHGNQPQHF. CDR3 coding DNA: TGTGCCAGCAGCACTAGTCCCCACGGCAATCAGCCCCAGCATTTT.

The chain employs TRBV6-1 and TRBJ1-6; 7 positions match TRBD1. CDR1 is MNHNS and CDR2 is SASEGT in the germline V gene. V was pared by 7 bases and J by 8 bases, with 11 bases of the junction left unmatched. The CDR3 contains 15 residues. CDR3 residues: CASTLDRPGDSPLHF. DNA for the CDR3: TGTGCCAGCACTTTGGACAGGCCGGGGGATTCACCCCTCCACTTT.

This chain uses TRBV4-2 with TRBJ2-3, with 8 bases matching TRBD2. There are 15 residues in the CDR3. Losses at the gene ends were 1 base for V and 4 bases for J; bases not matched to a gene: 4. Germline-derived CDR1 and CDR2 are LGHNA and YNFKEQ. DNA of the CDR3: TGTGCCAGCAGCCAAGTAAGCGGGAGTTCAGATACGCAGTATTTT. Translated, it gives CASSQVSGSSDTQYF.

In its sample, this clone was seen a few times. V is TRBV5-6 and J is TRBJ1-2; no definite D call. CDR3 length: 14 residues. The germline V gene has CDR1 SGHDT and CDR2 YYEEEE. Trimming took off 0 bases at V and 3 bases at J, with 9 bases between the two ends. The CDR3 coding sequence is TGTGCCAGCAGCTTGGTGTCAGAATACTATGGCTACACCTTC. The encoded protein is CASSLVSEYYGYTF.

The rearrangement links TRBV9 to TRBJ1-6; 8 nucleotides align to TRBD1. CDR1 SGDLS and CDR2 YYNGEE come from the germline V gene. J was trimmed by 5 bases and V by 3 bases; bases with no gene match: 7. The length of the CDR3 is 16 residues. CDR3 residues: CASSASGGLNNSPLHF. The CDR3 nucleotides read TGTGCCAGCAGCGCCTCAGGGGGCTTAAATAATTCACCCCTCCACTTT.

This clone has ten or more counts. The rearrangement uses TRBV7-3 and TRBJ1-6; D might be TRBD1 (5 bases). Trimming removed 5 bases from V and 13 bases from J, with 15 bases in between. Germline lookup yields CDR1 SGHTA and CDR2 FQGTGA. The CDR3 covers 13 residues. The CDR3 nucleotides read TGTGCCAGCAGCGAAAGTCCCCGGGGGCCCCTCCACTTT. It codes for CASSESPRGPLHF.

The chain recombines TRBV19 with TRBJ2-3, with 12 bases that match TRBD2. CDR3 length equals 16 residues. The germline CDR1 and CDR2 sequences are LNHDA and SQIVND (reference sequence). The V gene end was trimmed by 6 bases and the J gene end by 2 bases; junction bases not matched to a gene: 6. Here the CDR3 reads CASRRLAGVHTDTQYF. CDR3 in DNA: TGTGCCAGTAGGCGACTAGCGGGAGTCCACACAGATACGCAGTATTTT.

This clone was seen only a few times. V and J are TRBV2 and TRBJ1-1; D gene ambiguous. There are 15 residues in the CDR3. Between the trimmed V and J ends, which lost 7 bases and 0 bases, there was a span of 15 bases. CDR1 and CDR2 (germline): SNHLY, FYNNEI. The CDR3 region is CASNSDLFVNTEAFF. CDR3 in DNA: TGTGCCAGCAATAGCGACTTGTTCGTGAACACTGAAGCTTTCTTT.

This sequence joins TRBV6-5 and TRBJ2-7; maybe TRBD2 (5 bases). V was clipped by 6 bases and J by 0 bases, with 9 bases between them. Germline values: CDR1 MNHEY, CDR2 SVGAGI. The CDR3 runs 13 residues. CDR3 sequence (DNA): TGTGCCAGCAGAGTAGGGAGCTCCTACGAGCAGTACTTC. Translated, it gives CASRVGSSYEQYF.

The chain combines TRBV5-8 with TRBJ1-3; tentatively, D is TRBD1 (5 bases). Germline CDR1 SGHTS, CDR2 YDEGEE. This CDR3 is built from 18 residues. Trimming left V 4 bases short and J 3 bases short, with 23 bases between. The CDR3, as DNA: TGTGCCAGCAGCCCGGCGGGGCAGGGCGTTGGGGGTGGAAACACCATATATTTT. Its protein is CASSPAGQGVGGGNTIYF.

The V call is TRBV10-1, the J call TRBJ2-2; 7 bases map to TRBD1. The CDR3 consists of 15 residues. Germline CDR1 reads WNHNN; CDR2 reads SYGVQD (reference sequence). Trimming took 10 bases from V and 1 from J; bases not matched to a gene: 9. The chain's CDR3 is CATRLGGLNTGELFF. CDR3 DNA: TGCGCCACCAGGCTAGGGGGCCTGAACACCGGGGAGCTGTTTTTT.

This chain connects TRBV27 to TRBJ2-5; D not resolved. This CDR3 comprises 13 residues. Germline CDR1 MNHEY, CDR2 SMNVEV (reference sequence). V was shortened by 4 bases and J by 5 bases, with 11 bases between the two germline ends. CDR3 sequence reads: CASSSYDGETQYF. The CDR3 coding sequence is TGTGCCAGCAGTTCCTATGACGGGGAGACCCAGTACTTC.

The CDR3 sequence is CASIRGQSTDTQYF. The CDR3 DNA follows: TGTGCCAGCATAAGGGGGCAAAGCACAGATACGCAGTATTTT. V gene TRBV2 combines with J gene TRBJ2-3, with 7 bases fitting TRBD1. J was trimmed by 0 bases and V by 7 bases; bases with no gene match: 4. Germline V gene sequence: CDR1 SNHLY, CDR2 FYNNEI. The CDR3 length is 14 residues.

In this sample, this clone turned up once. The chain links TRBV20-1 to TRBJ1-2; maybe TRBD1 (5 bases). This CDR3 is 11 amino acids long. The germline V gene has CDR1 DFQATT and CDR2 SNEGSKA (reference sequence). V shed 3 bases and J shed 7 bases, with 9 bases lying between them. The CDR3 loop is CSASVRVGYTF. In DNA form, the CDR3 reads TGCAGTGCTAGTGTCAGGGTTGGCTACACCTTC.

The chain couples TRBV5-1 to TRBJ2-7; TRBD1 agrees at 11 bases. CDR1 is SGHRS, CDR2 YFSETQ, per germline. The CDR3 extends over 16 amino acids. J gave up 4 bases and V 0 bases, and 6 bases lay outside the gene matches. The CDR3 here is CASSLGAGQGVYEQYF. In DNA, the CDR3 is TGCGCCAGCAGCTTGGGAGCGGGACAGGGGGTTTACGAGCAGTACTTC. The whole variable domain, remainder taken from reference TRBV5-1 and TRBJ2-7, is KAGVTQTPRYLIKTRGQQVTLSCSPISGHRSVSWYQQTPGQGLQFLFEYFSETQRNKGNFPGRFSGRQFSNSRSEMNVSTLELGDSALYLCASSLGAGQGVYEQYFGPGTRLTVT.